Sequencing of this TCR beta chain was carried out in a study of early T cells in non-severe SARS-CoV-2 infection. Per the germline V gene, CDR1 is LNHDA and CDR2 is SQIVND (reference sequence). Trimming shortened V by 0 bases and J by 3 bases, and 14 bases separated the two germline ends. This CDR3 has 16 amino acids. Separate cDNA molecules each had unique molecular identifiers attached to them. One entry per CDR3 protein results from TCRdb running MiXCR on the 5' RACE reads. The table shows over 80,000 distinct CDR3 sequences, with 14% to 15% occurring only once. Sequencing was carried out using whole blood. This TCR derives from an adult who was a healthcare worker with PCR-confirmed SARS-CoV-2 infection or an uninfected control (not recorded which). V gene TRBV19 combines with J gene TRBJ1-1, with D perhaps TRBD1 (6 bases). The CDR3 nucleotides read TGTGCCAGTAGTATAGATGAACGGGGGCTCTACACTGAAGCTTTCTTT. As protein: CASSIDERGLYTEAFF.